One and the same sample provided the 9 T cell receptor beta chains below, sequenced in a study of control samples from healthy donors and cancer patients. Data came from immunoSEQ multiplex PCR; TCRdb stores just in-frame clones and leaves some out. This sample yields 130,000 to 150,000 clones, of which roughly 93% are seen a single time; 5.8% belongs to the top ten. Material for sequencing was blood. All receptors come from a man aged 18 to 29 in good health.

V is TRBV5-8 and J is TRBJ2-7; 9 nucleotides match TRBD1. Trimming at V came to 1 base and at J to 5 bases, leaving 7 bases not matched to a gene. The length of the CDR3 is 15 residues. CDR1 is SGHTS and CDR2 is YDEGEE in the germline V gene. The CDR3 DNA reads TGTGCCAGCAGCTTGTTACAGGGGGCGCTGAACGAGCAGTACTTC. Its protein product is CASSLLQGALNEQYF.

The chain carries TRBV5-1 and TRBJ1-1, with 8 bases that match TRBD1. Losses at the gene ends were 4 bases for V and 6 bases for J; bases not matched to a gene: 8. The length of the CDR3 is 14 residues. Germline assignment: CDR1 SGHRS and CDR2 YFSETQ. The CDR3 sequence is CASSERTGLAEAFF. CDR3 sequence (DNA): TGCGCCAGCAGCGAACGGACAGGGCTTGCTGAAGCTTTCTTT.

The table lists this clone with a few counts. The V and J genes are TRBV16 and TRBJ1-5; the D gene is possibly TRBD1 (5 bases). Trimming stripped 5 bases from V and 3 bases from J, with 17 bases between. This CDR3 is 16 amino acids long. CDR1 is KGHSY and CDR2 is FQNENV in the germline V gene. In DNA, the CDR3 is TGTGCCAGCAGCGCGACCGGGACGCAGGTCAATCAGCCCCAGCATTTT. Its protein is CASSATGTQVNQPQHF.

The CDR3 loop reads CASSFDRISNTEAFF. CDR3 bases: TGTGCCAGCAGTTTCGATCGGATATCGAACACTGAAGCTTTCTTT. The J gene is TRBJ1-1, the V gene TRBV7-6; D gene uncertain. The CDR3 consists of 15 residues. Trimming pared 6 bases from V and 1 base from J, leaving 15 bases between. From germline, CDR1 is SGHVS and CDR2 FNYEAQ.

The chain has TRBV4-2 and TRBJ2-7; TRBD2 aligns across 9 bases. The V and J ends lost 0 bases and 3 bases, in that order; junction bases with no gene match: 12. The CDR3 is 18 amino acids. Germline CDR1 LGHNA, CDR2 YNFKEQ. DNA of the CDR3: TGTGCCAGCAGCCAAGAGAGAGCTAGCGGGAATGTATACTACGAGCAGTACTTC. Encoded protein: CASSQERASGNVYYEQYF.

The V gene is TRBV19, the J gene TRBJ2-1; D is possibly TRBD2 (6 bases). The CDR3 is 12 amino acids. V shed 3 bases and J shed 8 bases, with 8 bases lying between them. Germline V gene lookup returns CDR1 LNHDA and CDR2 SQIVND (reference sequence). The CDR3 DNA sequence: TGTGCCAGTAGTATGGAGGGCTATGAGCAGTTCTTC. Residues: CASSMEGYEQFF.

This sequence joins TRBV11-3 and TRBJ1-6, with TRBD1 identical over 10 bases. This CDR3 is 15 amino acids long. Germline V gene lookup returns CDR1 SGHNT and CDR2 YENEEA. The ends lost 1 base at V and 6 bases at J; junction bases unmatched: 0. The CDR3 spells CASSLGTGGNSPLHF. DNA for the CDR3: TGTGCCAGCAGCTTAGGGACAGGGGGTAATTCACCCCTCCACTTT.

This chain links TRBV10-3 with TRBJ1-5; TRBD1 agrees at 7 bases. Per the germline V gene, CDR1 is ENHRY and CDR2 is SYGVKD. The CDR3 is 14 amino acids. With V trimmed by 3 bases and J by 4 bases, 3 bases remained unmatched. The CDR3 protein is CAISDGTVNQPQHF. DNA for the CDR3: TGTGCCATCAGTGATGGGACAGTTAATCAGCCCCAGCATTTT.

The chain links TRBV25-1 to TRBJ2-2; D is tentatively TRBD1 or TRBD2 (5 bases each). V shed 2 bases and J shed 5 bases, with 18 bases lying between them. Per germline, CDR1 MGHDK and CDR2 SYGVNS. The CDR3 is 17 amino acids. The CDR3, as DNA: TGTGCCAGCAGTGAACTTCGTTGGGGGTCGGGAACCGGGGAGCTGTTTTTT. The encoded protein is CASSELRWGSGTGELFF.